The 13 T cell receptor beta chains given below trace back to one sample, sequenced in a study of control samples from healthy donors and cancer patients. The method was immunoSEQ multiplex PCR; TCRdb's version includes in-frame clones alone and lacks a portion of them. The table records 2,000 to 3,000 clones, about 96% of them present only once. Material for sequencing was PBMCs. These receptors were taken from a man in his 70s with colorectal cancer.

About this clone: Compared with germline, one end of the junction differs, possibly owing to a read error. The V gene is TRBV7-2, the J gene TRBJ2-3; 11 nucleotides match TRBD2. CDR1 SGHTA and CDR2 FQGNSA come from the germline V gene. CDR3 length equals 15 residues. The CDR3 protein is CASSLWVSLAGALHF. CDR3 bases: TGTGCCAGCAGCTTATGGGTGTCACTAGCGGGAGCACTCCATTTT.

The chain recombines TRBV7-2 with TRBJ1-3, with 7 positions matching TRBD1. The CDR3 runs 15 residues. In germline, CDR1 is SGHTA, CDR2 FQGNSA. V shed 4 bases and J 4 bases; nucleotides not matched to a gene: 7. In DNA form, the CDR3 reads TGTGCCAGCAGCTGGGCCGGACAGGAGGGAAACACCATATATTTT. This sequence encodes CASSWAGQEGNTIYF.

J is TRBJ2-1 and V is TRBV5-4; 10 bases are a match to TRBD2. V dropped 0 bases and J dropped 10; count of bases not matched to a gene: 4. CDR3 length equals 14 residues. CDR1 SGHNT and CDR2 YYREEE come from the germline V gene (reference sequence). The CDR3 is CASSLALAGVEQFF. The CDR3 nucleotides read TGTGCCAGCAGCTTGGCTCTAGCGGGGGTCGAGCAGTTCTTC. Combining the CDR3 with reference TRBV5-4 and TRBJ2-1 gives the whole variable domain ETGVTQSPTHLIKTRGQQVTLRCSSQSGHNTVSWYQQALGQGPQFIFQYYREEENGRGNFPPRFSGLQFPNYSSELNVNALELDDSALYLCASSLALAGVEQFFGPGTRLTVL.

The chain uses TRBV28 and TRBJ2-7; the D is unclear. Trimming took 5 bases from V and 12 from J, leaving 14 bases between them. Per the germline V gene, CDR1 is MDHEN and CDR2 is SYDVKM. The length of the CDR3 is 11 residues. The CDR3: CASSLGLGPYF. CDR3 sequence (DNA): TGTGCCAGCAGTCTCGGGTTAGGGCCGTACTTC.

This chain joins TRBV5-1 and TRBJ2-1, with D perhaps TRBD2 (6 bases). This CDR3 comprises 12 residues. Germline V gene sequence: CDR1 SGHRS, CDR2 YFSETQ. CDR3 loop: CATSGGTDEQFF. The CDR3 coding sequence is TGCGCGACGAGTGGGGGGACGGATGAGCAGTTCTTC. The full variable domain, rest sourced from reference TRBV5-1 and TRBJ2-1, is KAGVTQTPRYLIKTRGQQVTLSCSPISGHRSVSWYQQTPGQGLQFLFEYFSETQRNKGNFPGRFSGRQFSNSRSEMNVSTLELGDSALYLCATSGGTDEQFFGPGTRLTVL.

V usage is TRBV30 and J usage is TRBJ1-1, with 7 nucleotides matching TRBD1. The CDR3 has 14 residues. Trimming at V came to 1 base and at J to 10 bases, leaving 12 bases not matched to a gene. Germline V gene data show CDR1 as GTSNPN and CDR2 as SVGIG (reference sequence). The CDR3, as DNA: TGTGCCTGGAGTGGACAGGGTGAGGGAAGATTAGCTTTCTTT. This gives the protein CAWSGQGEGRLAFF.

J is TRBJ2-1 and V is TRBV16, with 9 bases matching TRBD2. V was pared by 3 bases and J by 7 bases, with 1 base of the junction left unmatched. This CDR3 spans 13 amino acids. Germline V gene data show CDR1 as KGHSY and CDR2 as FQNENV. The CDR3, as DNA: TGTGCCAGCAGCCACGGACTAGCGAATGAGCAGTTCTTC. As protein: CASSHGLANEQFF.

The chain combines TRBV6-1 with TRBJ1-5, with D maybe TRBD1 (5 bases). The V and J ends lost 8 bases and 4 bases respectively, with 18 bases between them. The CDR3 has 15 amino acids. Germline V gene lookup returns CDR1 MNHNS and CDR2 SASEGT. The CDR3: CASLLRRDGNQPQHF. The CDR3 nucleotides read TGTGCCAGCCTCCTTAGGCGGGACGGTAATCAGCCCCAGCATTTT.

The chain combines TRBV13 with TRBJ2-7; D uncertain. The CDR3 runs 14 residues. Germline V CDR1 and CDR2: PRHDT, FYEKMQ (reference sequence). V gave up 5 bases and J gave up 0 bases, with 11 bases separating them. The CDR3 loop reads CASSPSRGSYEQYF. CDR3 bases: TGTGCCAGCAGCCCCTCCAGAGGCTCCTACGAGCAGTACTTC. The full variable domain, completed using reference TRBV13 and TRBJ2-7, is AAGVIQSPRHLIKEKRETATLKCYPIPRHDTVYWYQQGPGQDPQFLISFYEKMQSDKGSIPDRFSAQQFSDYHSELNMSSLELGDSALYFCASSPSRGSYEQYFGPGTRLTVT.

Only a few counts were recorded for this clone. The rearrangement uses TRBV9 and TRBJ2-1; 12 positions agree with TRBD2. The CDR3 is 16 amino acids. Germline loops: CDR1 SGDLS, CDR2 YYNGEE. With 3 bases clipped from V and 7 bases from J, the junction kept 8 bases outside the gene matches. The CDR3 region is CASSDRTSGTRNEQFF. Here the CDR3 DNA reads TGTGCCAGCAGCGACCGGACTAGCGGGACACGGAATGAGCAGTTCTTC.

The chain couples TRBV18 to TRBJ1-5, with 12 bases fitting TRBD1. With 1 base clipped from V and 4 bases from J, the junction kept 8 bases outside the gene matches. CDR3 size: 18 residues. CDR1 and CDR2 from the germline V gene are KGHSH and LQKENI. For the CDR3, the DNA is TGTGCCAGCTCACCACGGGGACAGGGGGCCGCAGGGAATCAGCCCCAGCATTTT. Encoded protein: CASSPRGQGAAGNQPQHF.

The chain joins TRBV7-8 to TRBJ1-1, with a weak D call TRBD1 (6 bases). Per germline, CDR1 SGHVS and CDR2 FQNEAQ. The CDR3 runs to 14 residues. The V gene lost 0 bases and the J gene lost 7 bases, with 12 bases spanning the gap. For the CDR3, the DNA is TGTGCCAGCAGCTTAGCGAGGGACAAGCTTGAAGCTTTCTTT. Its protein product is CASSLARDKLEAFF. Full variable domain (missing parts from reference TRBV7-8 and TRBJ1-1): GAGVSQSPRYKVAKRGQDVALRCDPISGHVSLFWYQQALGQGPEFLTYFQNEAQLDKSGLPSDRFFAERPEGSVSTLKIQRTQQEDSAVYLCASSLARDKLEAFFGQGTRLTVV.

In its sample, this clone was seen once. The chain combines TRBV5-4 with TRBJ2-1; possibly TRBD1 for D (6 bases). V lost 4 bases to trimming and J lost 5 bases, with 7 bases between them. CDR1 and CDR2 (germline): SGHNT, YYREEE (reference sequence). This CDR3 contains 12 residues. The CDR3: CASSRQDNEQFF. The CDR3 coding sequence is TGTGCCAGCAGCCGACAGGACAATGAGCAGTTCTTC.